This T cell receptor (beta chain) emerged from a study of blood T cell repertoires in COVID-19. About the study: Italy, Spain and the United States were the sources of the convalescent and acute COVID-19 samples. Sample material is recorded as cDNA or gDNA derived from T cells, B-cell-depleted T cells, or PBMCs.

The CDR3 runs to 14 residues. Germline V gene sequence: CDR1 LNHDA, CDR2 SQIVND (reference sequence). V shed 9 bases and J 1 base; nucleotides not matched to a gene: 8. Methods used by the authors: Estimation of nucleated cell counts was performed using reference gene primer amplification. Profiled with immunoSEQ multiplex PCR; TCRdb holds only in-frame clones, not every one. V and J calls and clone size are as listed in that table; D and trimming were resolved from the DNA. The sample shows about 83,000 clones, 80% to 90% of them seen only once. Specimen: peripheral blood. The rearrangement joins TRBV19 to TRBJ2-7, with 8 bases aligning to TRBD2. The TCR comes from a woman of 80 years or more with acute or convalescent COVID-19. The CDR3 is CASGRAGNSYEQYF. The CDR3 DNA is TGTGCCAGCGGGAGGGCAGGCAATTCCTACGAGCAGTACTTC.